This T cell receptor (beta chain) was retrieved from a study of shared clonotypes between healthy human individuals. The CDR3 spans 15 residues. V shed 4 bases and J shed 2 bases, with 14 bases lying between them. Germline V gives CDR1 SGHAT, CDR2 FQNNGV. A word on this clone: The antigen is undetermined.

An assay was performed, and its level was deep. Some clones are missing from TCRdb's copy, which holds only in-frame ones; the method was immunoSEQ multiplex PCR. The sample has 850,000 to 1,200,000 clones, more than 65% seen once; the top ten hold nearly 1.5%. Findings of the study overall: When compared with the clonotypes that were shared by all four sorted-subset donors, the non-shared clonotypes turned out to have lower generation probabilities.

This TCR derives from a man between 18 and 29 years old in good health. The material sequenced was memory CD4+ T cells sorted from blood. The subset denotes: CD45RA-negative fraction. This chain uses TRBV11-2 with TRBJ2-5; perhaps TRBD1 as D (6 bases). CDR3 residues: CASSSQGTQQETQYF. In nucleotides, the CDR3 is TGTGCCAGCAGCTCCCAGGGGACACAACAAGAGACCCAGTACTTC.